This entry features one T cell receptor (beta chain) sequence. Its specificity is not known. The data were taken from a study of cytomegalovirus exposure and HLA in healthy donors. General study results and limits: In a later analysis, specific HLA alleles were associated with 15,000 to 20,000 TCR beta sequences at a 0.05 false discovery rate.

PCR employed 60 Vbeta and 13 Jbeta primers. TCRdb keeps only in-frame clones here, not all; method: immunoSEQ multiplex PCR. The data contain roughly 100,000 clones, 15% of them seen just once; the ten biggest clones take up roughly 0.8%. Those who donated were healthy bone marrow donors. Donors had nominal health at sampling but likely had unrecorded immune exposures. V lost 3 bases, J lost 12 bases, and 7 bases stayed unmatched. Germline CDR1 reads SGHTA; CDR2 reads FQGNSA. This CDR3 spans 12 amino acids. Sequencing used PBMCs. This chain links TRBV7-2 with TRBJ2-7, with TRBD2 identical over 8 bases. The receptor was derived from a female donor in good health and CMV-seronegative. The CDR3: CASSLRTSGMYF. The CDR3, as DNA: TGTGCCAGCAGCTTGAGAACTAGCGGCATGTACTTC.